The clone carrying this TCR beta chain is a singleton in its sample. This record comes from a study of blood T cell repertoires in COVID-19. Study at large: Researchers got acute and convalescent COVID-19 samples from the United States, Italy and Spain. Sources were T cells, B-cell-depleted T cells, or PBMCs; the material itself was cDNA or gDNA.

V gave up 5 bases and J gave up 2 bases, with 16 bases separating them. The CDR3 runs 16 residues. Per the germline V gene, CDR1 is LNHDA and CDR2 is SQIVND (reference sequence). Authors' methods: Researchers report that nucleated cell counts were estimated from reference gene primer amplification. Only in-frame clones appear in the TCRdb table, and some are missing; sequencing was by immunoSEQ multiplex PCR. V and J calls plus clone size are reproduced from that table; the DNA served to infer D and trimming. The data contain 390,000 or so clones, roughly nine tenths of them singletons. The gene calls are TRBV19 and TRBJ2-1; maybe TRBD2 (6 bases). The specimen sequenced was PBMCs or T cells enriched from blood (not recorded which). This clonotype was sampled from a young man who had recovered from COVID-19. Here the CDR3 reads CASSSGVGVTYNEQFF. CDR3 bases: TGTGCCAGTAGTTCGGGAGTTGGGGTGACCTACAATGAGCAGTTCTTC.